Described below is a single T cell receptor beta chain sequence and its context. This record comes from a study of blood T cell repertoires in COVID-19. The CDR3 is made up of 15 amino acids. Germline CDR1 reads SGHDT; CDR2 reads YYEEEE. The germline V and J ends were trimmed by 0 bases and 4 bases, with 13 bases remaining between them. This table comes from immunoSEQ multiplex PCR, and its TCRdb copy is limited to in-frame clones, with some not included. The table records 150,000 to 200,000 clones, approximately 91% of them present only once. This receptor was obtained from a man aged 40-49 years with acute or convalescent COVID-19. Sample: peripheral blood. This chain connects TRBV5-6 to TRBJ2-5, with D possibly being TRBD1 (6 bases). The CDR3, as DNA: TGTGCCAGCAGCTTGGAGGGCAGGGGTTCAGAGACCCAGTACTTC. Translation gives CASSLEGRGSETQYF.